Each of the 14 T cell receptor beta chains below was sequenced from the same sample in a study of blood T cells in healthy people across ages. A sample-barcoded 5' primer and a J-beta primer mix were used in a second PCR of about 7 to 12 cycles. TCRdb reanalysed the 5' RACE reads using MiXCR and keeps one entry per CDR3 protein. Of about 1 million distinct CDR3 sequences in the sample, approximately 26% were seen once. These sequences were also reported in another study, on T cells of mothers and their children.

Sequencing was done on a sample of blood. The source of these receptors is a girl aged 2-10 years in good health.

This clonotype was counted only a few times. This chain joins TRBV5-1 and TRBJ2-5, with no clear D. V lost 7 bases and J lost 9, with 10 bases in between. Germline V gene lookup returns CDR1 SGHRS and CDR2 YFSETQ. The CDR3 runs to 10 residues. CDR3 coding DNA: TGCGCCAGCGAGTGTTCGTCCCAGTACTTC. Translated: CASECSSQYF. The full variable domain, its missing parts supplied by reference TRBV5-1 and TRBJ2-5, is KAGVTQTPRYLIKTRGQQVTLSCSPISGHRSVSWYQQTPGQGLQFLFEYFSETQRNKGNFPGRFSGRQFSNSRSEMNVSTLELGDSALYLCASECSSQYFGPGTRLLVL.

This clonotype has a handful of counts. This chain joins TRBV7-2 and TRBJ1-2; 9 bases are a match to TRBD1. The CDR3 length is 15 residues. Germline assignment: CDR1 SGHTA and CDR2 FQGNSA. V trimming: 4 bases; J trimming: 0 bases; junction bases outside the gene matches: 3. CDR3 DNA: TGTGCCAGCAGCTGGACAGGGGAAACTAACTATGGCTACACCTTC. Residues: CASSWTGETNYGYTF.

This clonotype was detected ten times or more. The J gene is TRBJ2-5, the V gene TRBV5-1, with D hard to call. The closer fit of TRBJ2-7 to the DNA end suggests the J call may be wrong. CDR1 and CDR2 (germline): SGHRS, YFSETQ. The CDR3 covers 13 residues. This CDR3 reads CASSLRSPYEQYF. The CDR3 bases are TGCGCCAGCAGCTTGAGGAGCCCCTACGAGCAGTACTTC.

The genes are TRBV7-9 and TRBJ2-5; 8 positions agree with TRBD2. This CDR3 has 17 residues. The germline gives CDR1 SEHNR, CDR2 FQNEAQ (reference sequence). Germline trimming cut 3 bases from V and 2 bases from J; bases unmatched to any gene: 11. CDR3 amino acids: CASSFLTGGPSQETQYF. CDR3 in DNA: TGTGCCAGCAGCTTCCTGACGGGAGGGCCCTCGCAAGAGACCCAGTACTTC.

For this clonotype: The junction differs from germline at one of its ends, possibly a read error. The chain employs TRBV20-1 and TRBJ2-5, with 13 bases lining up with TRBD2. The assigned J gene may be wrong: the sequence end matches TRBJ2-1 better. Germline-derived CDR1 and CDR2 are DFQATT and SNEGSKA (reference sequence). The CDR3 has 15 amino acids. Here the CDR3 DNA reads TGCAGTGCTGGAGGACTAGCGGGAGTCAGTAATGGGCAGTTCTTC. As protein: CSAGGLAGVSNGQFF.

CDR3 amino acids: CSVEPTDTQYF. In DNA, the CDR3 is TGCAGCGTTGAACCCACAGATACGCAGTATTTT. The chain joins TRBV29-1 to TRBJ2-3; D remains unclear. Per germline, CDR1 SQVTM and CDR2 ANQGSEA. Deletions cut 2 bases from V and 2 bases from J, with 2 bases between. This CDR3 comprises 11 residues.

A word on this clonotype: The germline gene is not matched at one end of the junction; a read error may be the cause. The chain carries TRBV4-3 and TRBJ1-1, with no clear D. The germline V gene encodes CDR1 LGHNA and CDR2 YSLEER. This CDR3 has 15 amino acids. The CDR3 DNA sequence: TGCGACAGCAGCCAAGATCGGTCAGCGAACACTGAAGCTTTCTTT. Translated: CDSSQDRSANTEAFF.

The table lists this clonotype with a few counts. The gene calls are TRBV27 and TRBJ1-2; TRBD1 matches 9 bases. The CDR3 consists of 17 residues. J lost 4 bases, V lost 6 bases, and 15 bases had no gene match. Germline V gene data show CDR1 as MNHEY and CDR2 as SMNVEV (reference sequence). CDR3 in DNA: TGTGCCAGCAGGCCCGGGACAGGGTATCTAGCGGCCTATGGCTACACCTTC. This codes for CASRPGTGYLAAYGYTF.

V and J are TRBV20-1 and TRBJ2-5; D ambiguous. Trimming took off 7 bases at V and 0 bases at J, with 15 bases between the two ends. Per the germline V gene, CDR1 is DFQATT and CDR2 is SNEGSKA (reference sequence). The CDR3 extends over 14 amino acids. DNA of the CDR3: TGCAGTGGAATCCGAAGTACGTACCAAGAGACCCAGTACTTC. This translates into CSGIRSTYQETQYF.

This clonotype was counted a few times. The rearrangement uses TRBV28 and TRBJ2-7, with D unclear. The germline gives CDR1 MDHEN, CDR2 SYDVKM. The CDR3 is 12 residues long. V was pared by 9 bases and J by 5 bases, with 14 bases between. As DNA, the CDR3 is TGTGCCAGTTCGGGTCCTTCGGACGAGCAGTACTTC. It yields the protein CASSGPSDEQYF.

In this sample, this clonotype turned up a few times. The gene calls are TRBV7-6 and TRBJ2-5; D perhaps matches TRBD2 (5 bases). The J call may be faulty, since TRBJ2-7 better matches the DNA end. The germline V gene encodes CDR1 SGHVS and CDR2 FNYEAQ. The CDR3 contains 16 residues. The chain's CDR3 is CASSFTSEWTAYEQYF. The CDR3 DNA sequence: TGTGCCAGCAGCTTCACATCGGAATGGACTGCTTACGAGCAGTACTTC.

V usage is TRBV24-1 and J usage is TRBJ2-5; 7 nucleotides match TRBD2. The end of the DNA is better explained by TRBJ2-1, so the J call may be wrong. This CDR3 spans 14 amino acids. Per germline, CDR1 KGHDR and CDR2 SFDVKD. The CDR3 DNA sequence: TGTGCCACCAGCGCGTTTTCGGGGGGCAATGAGCAGTTCTTC. It specifies CATSAFSGGNEQFF.

This clonotype has only a few counts. V gene TRBV28 combines with J gene TRBJ2-7; D not resolved. The CDR3 is 11 residues long. Trimming pared 6 bases from V and 4 bases from J, leaving 7 bases between. Germline V gene data show CDR1 as MDHEN and CDR2 as SYDVKM. CDR3 coding DNA: TGTGCCAGCAGAACTCCGTACGAGCAGTACTTC. It specifies CASRTPYEQYF.

The genes are TRBV9 and TRBJ2-1; a possible D gene is TRBD1 (6 bases). Germline V lookup: CDR1 SGDLS, CDR2 YYNGEE. This CDR3 has 15 residues. The V end was cut by 4 bases, the J end by 7 bases, with 18 bases between. The DNA for the CDR3 is TGTGCCAGCAGCAACTTAAGGGACATTAGAAATGAGCAGTTCTTC. Translating gives CASSNLRDIRNEQFF.